These 29 T cell receptor beta chains were all obtained from the same sample, sequenced in a study of radiotherapy plus CTLA-4 blockade in lung cancer. Only in-frame clones appear in the TCRdb table, and some are missing; sequencing was by immunoSEQ multiplex PCR. The sample has roughly 110,000 clones; over 75% are singletons. The sample in question was peripheral blood, obtained from a patient treated with radiotherapy plus ipilimumab. The source is a human donor with non-small cell lung cancer that progressed on radiotherapy plus ipilimumab. Some clones in this sample may be carry-over from other donors' samples.

The chain carries TRBV7-2 and TRBJ2-3, with D uncertain. This CDR3 is built from 14 residues. Germline V gene sequence: CDR1 SGHTA, CDR2 FQGNSA. V was clipped by 3 bases and J by 9 bases, with 16 bases between them. DNA of the CDR3: TGTGCCAGCAGCTTCAGAACACAAGAGGAGACGCAGTATTTT. It codes for CASSFRTQEETQYF.

The J gene is TRBJ1-1, the V gene TRBV7-9; D is possibly TRBD1 (5 bases). The CDR3 consists of 13 residues. The V gene lost 5 bases and the J gene lost 3 bases, with 10 bases spanning the gap. Germline V gives CDR1 SEHNR, CDR2 FQNEAQ (reference sequence). CDR3 nucleotides: TGTGCCAGCAGCCATCAAGGGGACACTGAAGCTTTCTTT. Protein: CASSHQGDTEAFF.

This chain connects TRBV19 to TRBJ1-5; 9 nucleotides align to TRBD1. Trimming removed 5 bases from V and 7 bases from J; junction bases left unmatched: 12. CDR1 and CDR2 from the germline V gene are LNHDA and SQIVND (reference sequence). The CDR3 runs to 16 residues. As DNA, the CDR3 is TGTGCCAGTAGTGCGAGGCCTGGACAGGGGTGGCAGCCCCAGCATTTT. This translates into CASSARPGQGWQPQHF.

The rearrangement joins TRBV7-6 to TRBJ1-5, with no clear D. The length of the CDR3 is 15 residues. Germline V gives CDR1 SGHVS, CDR2 FNYEAQ. V gave up 1 base and J gave up 3 bases, with 10 bases separating them. CDR3 in amino acids: CASSLGQPPNQPQHF. The CDR3 DNA follows: TGTGCCAGCAGCTTAGGCCAGCCCCCCAATCAGCCCCAGCATTTT.

In the case of this clone: One junction end does not reproduce the germline sequence, and a read error may be involved. The V call is TRBV7-7, the J call TRBJ2-7; 10 nucleotides line up with TRBD1. This CDR3 region has 15 residues. From germline, CDR1 is SSHAT and CDR2 FNYEAQ (reference sequence). Here the CDR3 DNA reads TGTGCTAGCAGCTTATCTCCCTGGACAGGGGGGGAGCAGTACTTC. Translating it yields CASSLSPWTGGEQYF.

This clone showed up just once. The chain carries TRBV7-2 and TRBJ2-1, with 13 bases lining up with TRBD2. CDR1 is SGHTA, CDR2 FQGNSA, per germline. The CDR3 has 18 amino acids. V lost 5 bases, J lost 4 bases, and 11 bases stayed unmatched. The CDR3 bases are TGTGCCAGCAGCCCCAAGAGGACTAGCGGGGGATATTACAATGAGCAGTTCTTC. This translates into CASSPKRTSGGYYNEQFF.

The chain employs TRBV28 and TRBJ2-7; tentatively, D is TRBD1 (5 bases). This CDR3 has 13 residues. Germline V gene lookup returns CDR1 MDHEN and CDR2 SYDVKM. The V end lost 5 bases, the J end lost 2 bases, and 10 bases lay between the germline ends. CDR3 loop: CASSLLGPYEQYF. For the CDR3, the DNA is TGTGCCAGCAGTCTGCTGGGGCCCTACGAGCAGTACTTC.

J is TRBJ2-3 and V is TRBV5-1; 8 bases fit TRBD1. This CDR3 comprises 15 residues. Germline lookup yields CDR1 SGHRS and CDR2 YFSETQ. With 0 bases clipped from V and 3 bases from J, the junction kept 3 bases outside the gene matches. The chain's CDR3 is CASSLAGGGTDTQYF. CDR3 nucleotide sequence: TGCGCCAGCAGCTTGGCAGGGGGCGGAACAGATACGCAGTATTTT.

This chain links TRBV9 with TRBJ2-7; TRBD1 aligns across 10 bases. This CDR3 is 16 amino acids long. Germline V CDR1 and CDR2: SGDLS, YYNGEE. With 3 bases clipped from V and 5 bases from J, the junction kept 11 bases outside the gene matches. Here the CDR3 reads CASSDPAGQGTHEQYF. The CDR3 DNA sequence: TGTGCCAGCAGCGACCCTGCGGGACAGGGGACTCACGAGCAGTACTTC.

The chain joins TRBV9 to TRBJ1-4; possible D gene TRBD1, 5 bases. Germline CDR1 and CDR2: SGDLS and YYNGEE. Trimming left V 4 bases short and J 4 bases short, with 14 bases between. This CDR3 is 15 amino acids long. In nucleotides, the CDR3 is TGTGCCAGCAGCCCCATGACAGTGGATAATGAAAAACTGTTTTTT. It translates to CASSPMTVDNEKLFF.

J is TRBJ1-1 and V is TRBV5-1, with D possibly TRBD1 on 5 matching bases. Trimming shortened V by 1 base and J by 5 bases, and 9 bases separated the two germline ends. Per the germline V gene, CDR1 is SGHRS and CDR2 is YFSETQ. The CDR3 runs 13 residues. The CDR3 coding sequence is TGCGCCAGCAGCTTGCTACGGGGGACTGAAGCTTTCTTT. It is translated as CASSLLRGTEAFF.

About this clone: An end of the junction differs from the germline gene, which may be a read error. The rearrangement joins TRBV7-9 to TRBJ2-3; the match to TRBD2 covers 11 bases. The CDR3 sequence is 15 residues long. Germline V gene sequence: CDR1 SEHNR, CDR2 FQNEAQ (reference sequence). As DNA, the CDR3 is TGTGCCAGCAGCCTAGCGGGGGGCACCACAGATACGCAGTATTTT. Residues: CASSLAGGTTDTQYF.

This chain links TRBV29-1 with TRBJ1-2, with 8 bases that match TRBD1. The germline V gene encodes CDR1 SQVTM and CDR2 ANQGSEA. The CDR3 spans 12 residues. In DNA, the CDR3 is TGCAGAGCGTCAGGGGGCGGCTATGGCTACACCTTC. Its translation: CRASGGGYGYTF.

J is TRBJ2-6 and V is TRBV5-6, with D unresolved. The CDR3 sequence is 14 residues long. V shed 4 bases and J shed 4 bases, with 9 bases lying between them. Germline assignment: CDR1 SGHDT and CDR2 YYEEEE. In DNA, the CDR3 is TGTGCCAGCAGCAAACACCCCGGGGCCAACGTCCTGACTTTC. It encodes CASSKHPGANVLTF.

The J gene is TRBJ1-2, the V gene TRBV6-5; 8 bases align to TRBD1. Germline values: CDR1 MNHEY, CDR2 SVGAGI. The CDR3 runs 13 residues. J gave up 8 bases and V 0 bases, and 2 bases lay outside the gene matches. The chain's CDR3 is CASSYSWTGGYTF. CDR3 nucleotide sequence: TGTGCCAGCAGTTACTCCTGGACAGGGGGCTACACCTTC.

In this sample, this clone turned up once. This rearrangement joins TRBV7-8 to TRBJ1-5; 8 bases map to TRBD1. This CDR3 region has 16 residues. Trimming removed 3 bases from V and 2 bases from J; junction bases left unmatched: 6. In germline, CDR1 is SGHVS, CDR2 FQNEAQ. Here the CDR3 reads CASSFVSGQGNQPQHF. The CDR3 DNA sequence: TGTGCCAGCAGCTTCGTCTCGGGACAGGGCAATCAGCCCCAGCATTTT.

The chain joins TRBV7-2 to TRBJ2-3; D perhaps matches TRBD2 (6 bases). This CDR3 comprises 14 residues. Trimming left V 5 bases short and J 2 bases short, with 11 bases between. Per the germline V gene, CDR1 is SGHTA and CDR2 is FQGNSA. CDR3 sequence reads: CASSLRRATDTQYF. In DNA form, the CDR3 reads TGTGCCAGCAGCCTAAGGAGGGCCACAGATACGCAGTATTTT.

The V gene is TRBV5-7, the J gene TRBJ2-2, with D perhaps TRBD1 or TRBD2 (5 bases each). TRBV5-7 is marked as an open reading frame, function uncertain. The CDR3 loop spans 14 amino acids. The V end was cut by 4 bases, the J end by 8 bases, with 15 bases between. CDR3 residues: CASSRYGGEGELFF. CDR3 bases: TGTGCCAGCAGCCGGTATGGGGGAGAGGGGGAGCTGTTTTTT.

The CDR3 loop reads CASRGRLNSPLHF. The DNA for the CDR3 is TGTGCCAGCAGGGGCAGATTAAATTCACCCCTCCACTTT. The chain employs TRBV25-1 and TRBJ1-6; D uncertain. CDR1 and CDR2 (germline): MGHDK, SYGVNS. The ends were cut back, 6 bases at V and 7 bases at J, with 10 bases in the middle. This CDR3 is built from 13 residues.

The chain has TRBV9 and TRBJ1-2; D call uncertain. Trimming took 4 bases from V and 2 from J, leaving 15 bases between them. CDR3 length equals 15 residues. In germline, CDR1 is SGDLS, CDR2 YYNGEE. DNA for the CDR3: TGTGCCAGCAGCCCAGGACTGATGATGAACTATGGCTACACCTTC. This codes for CASSPGLMMNYGYTF.

The chain recombines TRBV5-6 with TRBJ1-6; 9 positions match TRBD1. CDR3 length: 15 residues. The ends lost 1 base at V and 9 bases at J; junction bases unmatched: 5. The germline V gene encodes CDR1 SGHDT and CDR2 YYEEEE. The CDR3 DNA is TGTGCCAGCAGCTTGAGTGGGACAGGGATTTCACCCCTCCACTTT. Protein: CASSLSGTGISPLHF. Drawing the rest from reference TRBV5-6 and TRBJ1-6, the complete variable domain is DAGVTQSPTHLIKTRGQQVTLRCSPKSGHDTVSWYQQALGQGPQFIFQYYEEEERQRGNFPDRFSGHQFPNYSSELNVNALLLGDSALYLCASSLSGTGISPLHFGNGTRLTVT.

The V call is TRBV5-4, the J call TRBJ2-5; 7 bases line up with TRBD2. The junction had 5 bases not matched to a gene; V was cut back by 2 bases and J by 4 bases. Per the germline V gene, CDR1 is SGHNT and CDR2 is YYREEE (reference sequence). The CDR3 contains 14 residues. The CDR3 region is CASSLGGGGETQYF. The CDR3 coding sequence is TGTGCCAGCAGCTTAGGCGGCGGGGGAGAGACCCAGTACTTC.

V gene TRBV4-3 combines with J gene TRBJ2-7, with D perhaps assigned TRBD1 or TRBD2 (5 bases each). CDR1 is LGHNA, CDR2 YSLEER, per germline. This CDR3 comprises 16 residues. V was cut by 0 bases and J by 2 bases, with 14 bases left in between. The CDR3 here is CASSQELSGQTYEQYF. Here the CDR3 DNA reads TGCGCCAGCAGCCAAGAGCTGTCGGGGCAGACCTACGAGCAGTACTTC.

The chain carries TRBV10-3 and TRBJ2-3; 7 positions match TRBD2. Germline lookup yields CDR1 ENHRY and CDR2 SYGVKD. V lost 4 bases, J lost 5 bases, and 6 bases stayed unmatched. This CDR3 is 14 amino acids long. The CDR3 reads CAISVGGVIDTQYF. As DNA, the CDR3 is TGTGCCATCAGTGTGGGGGGGGTGATAGATACGCAGTATTTT.

This rearrangement joins TRBV5-1 to TRBJ1-4; tentatively, D is TRBD1 (5 bases). Germline CDR1 SGHRS, CDR2 YFSETQ. The CDR3 has 17 amino acids. V was cut by 3 bases and J by 8 bases, with 23 bases left in between. CDR3 protein: CASSSSPRGGEMEKLFF. The CDR3 coding sequence is TGCGCCAGCAGCTCCTCGCCGCGTGGGGGTGAGATGGAAAAACTGTTTTTT.

The chain recombines TRBV10-3 with TRBJ2-5, with 9 positions matching TRBD2. There are 16 residues in the CDR3. The germline V gene has CDR1 ENHRY and CDR2 SYGVKD. The V segment lost 0 bases and the J segment 1 base; nucleotides outside the gene matches: 3. The CDR3 is CAISESRLAAQETQYF. Here the CDR3 DNA reads TGTGCCATCAGTGAGTCAAGACTAGCGGCCCAAGAGACCCAGTACTTC.

The chain joins TRBV7-2 to TRBJ2-2; D not certain. V lost 8 bases and J 4 bases, leaving 11 bases between the germline ends. This CDR3 spans 13 amino acids. CDR1 is SGHTA and CDR2 is FQGNSA in the germline V gene. The DNA for the CDR3 is TGTGCCAGCCGCGAAGAAGGCACCGGGGAGCTGTTTTTT. Translated, it gives CASREEGTGELFF. The whole variable domain, filled in from reference TRBV7-2 and TRBJ2-2, reads GAGVSQSPSNKVTEKGKDVELRCDPISGHTALYWYRQSLGQGLEFLIYFQGNSAPDKSGLPSDRFSAERTGGSVSTLTIQRTQQEDSAVYLCASREEGTGELFFGEGSRLTVL.

J is TRBJ2-7 and V is TRBV28, with 9 bases identical to TRBD1. CDR3 size: 16 residues. From germline, CDR1 is MDHEN and CDR2 SYDVKM. V was clipped by 2 bases and J by 1 base; unmatched bases: 6. The CDR3 nucleotides are TGTGCCAGCAGTTTAAACCCGGGACAGGGTTCCTACGAGCAGTACTTC. Protein: CASSLNPGQGSYEQYF.

The chain is built from TRBV27 and TRBJ1-5; D not resolved. Germline V gene lookup returns CDR1 MNHEY and CDR2 SMNVEV (reference sequence). The V and J ends lost 5 bases and 7 bases respectively, with 27 bases between them. The CDR3 totals 18 residues. CDR3 sequence: CASSTLDLLRARRQPQHF. In DNA, the CDR3 is TGTGCCAGCAGTACACTCGACCTCCTAAGGGCCCGGCGACAGCCCCAGCATTTT.